The T cell receptor (beta chain) under discussion was sequenced for a study of TIL therapy for anti-PD-1-resistant metastatic lung cancer. This clone appeared a single time. The CDR3 runs 15 residues. Germline values: CDR1 SGDLS, CDR2 YYNGEE. V was clipped by 4 bases and J by 5 bases; unmatched bases: 7. Time point defined: pre-treatment sample, taken before nivolumab and TIL therapy. This was the immunoSEQ v3 assay. Generated by immunoSEQ multiplex PCR, the TCRdb table keeps only in-frame clones and is missing some. The table lists tens of thousands of clones, around 79% of them singletons. This specimen was blood, taken at baseline. The source of this sequence is a man in his 70s with non-small cell lung cancer. This rearrangement joins TRBV9 to TRBJ2-2, with 8 nucleotides matching TRBD1. The chain's CDR3 is CASSQDRGPTGELFF. The CDR3 DNA follows: TGTGCCAGCAGCCAAGACAGGGGACCGACCGGGGAGCTGTTTTTT.